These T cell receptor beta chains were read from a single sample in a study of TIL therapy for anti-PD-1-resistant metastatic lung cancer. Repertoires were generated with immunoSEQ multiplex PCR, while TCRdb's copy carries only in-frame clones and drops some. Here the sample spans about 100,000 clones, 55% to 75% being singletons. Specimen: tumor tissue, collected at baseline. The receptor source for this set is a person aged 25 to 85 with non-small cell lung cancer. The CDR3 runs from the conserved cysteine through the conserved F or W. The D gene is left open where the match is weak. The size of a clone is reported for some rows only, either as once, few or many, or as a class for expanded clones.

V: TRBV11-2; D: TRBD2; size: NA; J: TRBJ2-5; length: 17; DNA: TGTGCCAGCAGCACTAACGGACTAGCGGGAGGGCCGGAGACCCAGTACTTC; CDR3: CASSTNGLAGGPETQYF
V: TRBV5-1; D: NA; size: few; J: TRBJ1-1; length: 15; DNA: TGCGCCAGCAGCCAGCTGAAGTCGGGGGGCACTGAAGCTTTCTTT; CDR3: CASSQLKSGGTEAFF
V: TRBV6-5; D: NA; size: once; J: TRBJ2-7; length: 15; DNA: TGTGCCAGCAGTTACGATGGATGGGCCTCCTACGAGCAGTACTTC; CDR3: CASSYDGWASYEQYF
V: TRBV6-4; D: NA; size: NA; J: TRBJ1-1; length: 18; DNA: TGTGCCAGCAGTGACCCCAACGTTCTGGGAGGACAGAACACTGAAGCTTTCTTT; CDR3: CASSDPNVLGGQNTEAFF
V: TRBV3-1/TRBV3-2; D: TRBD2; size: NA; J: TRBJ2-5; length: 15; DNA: TGTGCCAGCAGCCAGGTTAGCGGGGGGGCGGAGACCCAGTACTTC; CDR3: CASSQVSGGAETQYF
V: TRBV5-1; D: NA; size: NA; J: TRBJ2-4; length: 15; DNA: TGCGCCAGCAGCTCGAGTCCTCCAGCCAAAAACATTCAGTACTTC; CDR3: CASSSSPPAKNIQYF
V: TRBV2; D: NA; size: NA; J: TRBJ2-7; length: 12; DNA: TGTGCCAGCAGTGGGACGGAGTGGGAGCAGTACTTC; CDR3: CASSGTEWEQYF
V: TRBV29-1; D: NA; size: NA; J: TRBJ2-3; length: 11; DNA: TGCAGCGCAATGAGTACAGATACGCAGTATTTT; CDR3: CSAMSTDTQYF
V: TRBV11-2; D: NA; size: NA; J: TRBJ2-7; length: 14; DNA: TGTGCCAGCAGCTTATTTACAGGGTCATACGAGCAGTACTTC; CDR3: CASSLFTGSYEQYF
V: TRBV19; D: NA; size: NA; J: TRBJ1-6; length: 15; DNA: TGTGCCAGCAGTTCTGGGGGCTCCTATAATTCACCCCTCCACTTT; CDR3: CASSSGGSYNSPLHF
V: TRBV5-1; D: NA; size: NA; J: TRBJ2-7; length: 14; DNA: TGCGCCTCCTCCAACGGCCGAATCATCTACGAGCAGTACTTC; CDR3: CASSNGRIIYEQYF
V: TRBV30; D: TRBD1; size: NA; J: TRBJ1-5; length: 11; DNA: TGTGCCTGGGGGTACAGGGGACCCCAGCATTTT; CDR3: CAWGYRGPQHF
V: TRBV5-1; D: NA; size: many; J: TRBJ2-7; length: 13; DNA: TGCGCCAGCAGCTTAAGGAGCTCCTACGAGCAGTACTTC; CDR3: CASSLRSSYEQYF
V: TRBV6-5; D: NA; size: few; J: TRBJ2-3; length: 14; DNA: TGTGCCAGCAGTTACTCGAACAAGCTTGGTACGCAGTATTTT; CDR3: CASSYSNKLGTQYF
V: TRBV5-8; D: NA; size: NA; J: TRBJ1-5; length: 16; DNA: TGTGCCAGCAGTGCCGGGAAGGTGTTAGGCAATCAGCCCCAGCATTTT; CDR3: CASSAGKVLGNQPQHF
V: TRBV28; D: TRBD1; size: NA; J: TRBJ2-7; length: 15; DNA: TGTGCCAGCACCCTCACGGGGACAGGCTCCTACGAGCAGTACTTC; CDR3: CASTLTGTGSYEQYF
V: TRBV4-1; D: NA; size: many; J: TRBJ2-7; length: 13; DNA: TGCGCCAGCAGCCAATGGGGGAGCTACGAGCAGTACTTC; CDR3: CASSQWGSYEQYF
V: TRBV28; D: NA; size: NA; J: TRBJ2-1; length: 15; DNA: TGTGCCAGCAGCCCCCGAGCGCCCGGGACATTTGAGCAGTTCTTC; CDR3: CASSPRAPGTFEQFF
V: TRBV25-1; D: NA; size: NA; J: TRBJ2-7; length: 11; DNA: TGTGCCAGCAGTGACGGGATTGAGCAGTACTTC; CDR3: CASSDGIEQYF
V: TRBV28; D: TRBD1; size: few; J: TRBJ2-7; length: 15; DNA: TGTGCCAGCAGCCCGGGACAGGGAAGCTCCTACGAGCAGTACTTC; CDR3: CASSPGQGSSYEQYF
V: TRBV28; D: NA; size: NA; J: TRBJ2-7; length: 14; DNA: TGTGCCAGCAGTCTCGATATGATCCTCTACGAGCAGTACTTC; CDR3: CASSLDMILYEQYF
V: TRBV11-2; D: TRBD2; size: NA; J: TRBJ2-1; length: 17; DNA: TGTGCCAGCAGCAGGGGAGGGAGGACTAGCCGCTACAATGAGCAGTTCTTC; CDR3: CASSRGGRTSRYNEQFF
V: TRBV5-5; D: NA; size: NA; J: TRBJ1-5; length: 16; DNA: TGTGCCAGCAGCTTGTGGGGGCGCGGCGGCAATCAGCCCCAGCATTTT; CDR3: CASSLWGRGGNQPQHF
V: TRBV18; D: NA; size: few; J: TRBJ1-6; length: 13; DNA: TGTGCCACCACGCGGGGGGGCAATTCACCCCTCCACTTT; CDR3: CATTRGGNSPLHF
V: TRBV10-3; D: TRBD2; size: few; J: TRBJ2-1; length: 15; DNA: TGTGCCATCAGTGATCAGCGGGAGGGCCTCAATGAGCAGTTCTTC; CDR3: CAISDQREGLNEQFF
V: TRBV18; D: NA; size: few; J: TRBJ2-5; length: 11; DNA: TGTGCCAGCTCGTCACAAGAGACCCAGTACTTC; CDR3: CASSSQETQYF
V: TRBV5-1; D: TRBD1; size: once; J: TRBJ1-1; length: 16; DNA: TGCGCCAGCAGCTCCCTCGGGACAGCTACTAACACTGAAGCTTTCTTT; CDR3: CASSSLGTATNTEAFF
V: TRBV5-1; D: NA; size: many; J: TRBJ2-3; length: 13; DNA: TGCGCCAGCAGTCGCGACAACACAGATACGCAGTATTTT; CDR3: CASSRDNTDTQYF
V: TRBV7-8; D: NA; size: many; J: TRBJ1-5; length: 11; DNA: TGTGCCAGCAGCTCCGGGGAGGCCCAGCATTTT; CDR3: CASSSGEAQHF
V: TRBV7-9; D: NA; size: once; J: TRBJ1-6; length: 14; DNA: TGTGCCAGCAGCTTGGGGTGGATCGATTCACCCCTCCACTTT; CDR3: CASSLGWIDSPLHF
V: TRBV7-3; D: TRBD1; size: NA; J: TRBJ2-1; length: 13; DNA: TGTGCCAGCAGCTATGGGACAGCAAATGAGCAGTTCTTC; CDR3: CASSYGTANEQFF
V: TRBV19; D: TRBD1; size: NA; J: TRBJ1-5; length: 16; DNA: TGTGCCAGTAGTCCGTACGGACAGGGCGGCAATCAGCCCCAGCATTTT; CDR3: CASSPYGQGGNQPQHF
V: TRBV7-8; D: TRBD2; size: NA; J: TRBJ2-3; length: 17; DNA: TGTGCCAGCAGCATGCTAGCGGGAGGAGGAGGTGGAGATACGCAGTATTTT; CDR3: CASSMLAGGGGGDTQYF
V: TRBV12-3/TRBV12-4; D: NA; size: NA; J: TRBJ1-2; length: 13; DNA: TGTGCCAGCAGTTTGGGCCGAAACTATGGCTACACCTTC; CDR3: CASSLGRNYGYTF
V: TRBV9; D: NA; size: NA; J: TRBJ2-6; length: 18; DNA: TGTGCCAGCAGCGTCCAGGTCAGGGAACCTTCTGGGGCCAACGTCCTGACTTTC; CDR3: CASSVQVREPSGANVLTF
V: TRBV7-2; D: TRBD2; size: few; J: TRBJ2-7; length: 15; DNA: TGTGCCAGCAGCCCCAGAGCGGGAGGGTTCTACGAGCAGTACTTC; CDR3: CASSPRAGGFYEQYF
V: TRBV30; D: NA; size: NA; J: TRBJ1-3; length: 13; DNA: TGTGCCTGGATGAGGGGCGCTGGAAACACCATATATTTT; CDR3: CAWMRGAGNTIYF
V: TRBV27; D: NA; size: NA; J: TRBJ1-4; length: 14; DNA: TGTGCCAGCTCCATAGGGGGTGCTAATGAAAAACTGTTTTTT; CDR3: CASSIGGANEKLFF
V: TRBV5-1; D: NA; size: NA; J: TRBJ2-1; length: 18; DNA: TGCGCCAGCAACCCCACCTTATTAGCGCTCGAGGGCCGAAATGAGCAGTTCTTC; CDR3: CASNPTLLALEGRNEQFF
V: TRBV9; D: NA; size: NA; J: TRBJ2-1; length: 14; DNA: TGTGCCAGCAGCGTAGGAGTGGGCCTCAATGAGCAGTTCTTC; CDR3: CASSVGVGLNEQFF
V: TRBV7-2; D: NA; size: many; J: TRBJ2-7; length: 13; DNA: TGTGCCAGCAGCCACGGACAGCCCTACGAGCAGTACTTC; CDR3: CASSHGQPYEQYF
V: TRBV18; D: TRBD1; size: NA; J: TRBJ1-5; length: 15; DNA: TGTGCCAGCTCACCCCCCGGGACAGGGCATCAGCCCCAGCATTTT; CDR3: CASSPPGTGHQPQHF
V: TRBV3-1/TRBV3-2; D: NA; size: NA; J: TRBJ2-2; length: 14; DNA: TGTGCCAGCAGCCTCCGACAGGCTACCAGGGAGCTGTTTTTT; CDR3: CASSLRQATRELFF
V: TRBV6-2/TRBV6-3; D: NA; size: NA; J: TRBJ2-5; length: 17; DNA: TGTGCCAGCAGTTACTCGAGGAGCGGAGAGGGGAAACAGACCCAGTACTTC; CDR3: CASSYSRSGEGKQTQYF
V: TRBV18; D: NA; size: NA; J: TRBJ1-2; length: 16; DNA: TGTGCCAGCTCACCACCGTTTAACACAGGGCCTGGTGGCTACACCTTC; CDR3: CASSPPFNTGPGGYTF
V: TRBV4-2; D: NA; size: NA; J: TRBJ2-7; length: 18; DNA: TGTGCCAGCAGCCAAGTTTGGGAGACAGAAATTCCCAGCTACGAGCAGTACTTC; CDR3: CASSQVWETEIPSYEQYF
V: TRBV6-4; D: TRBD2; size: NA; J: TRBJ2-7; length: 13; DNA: TGTGCCAGCAGTGCGTCTAGCGGGTACGAGCAGTACTTC; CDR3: CASSASSGYEQYF
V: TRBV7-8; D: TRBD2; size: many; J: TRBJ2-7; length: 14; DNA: TGTGCCAGCAGCCGGACTAGCGGGAGTTACGAGCAGTACTTC; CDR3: CASSRTSGSYEQYF
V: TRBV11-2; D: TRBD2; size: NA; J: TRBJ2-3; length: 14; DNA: TGTGCCAGCAGCCCAGGCCTAGCGGGAGATACGCAGTATTTT; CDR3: CASSPGLAGDTQYF